These T cell receptor beta chains were read from a single sample in a study of lymphopenia after photon versus proton radiotherapy. Produced via immunoSEQ multiplex PCR; TCRdb's table is partial and in-frame only. The sample lists approximately 160,000 clones; approximately 86% were seen once. Sequenced here: peripheral blood, sampled from a patient treated with photon-based radiotherapy. Source of these receptors: a man aged 50-60 years with gastric cancer. The CDR3 runs from the conserved cysteine through the conserved F or W. Each record gives: J gene, D gene, clone size, V gene, CDR3 protein, CDR3 DNA. A D gene is named only where the DNA matches it firmly. Clone size is stated in some rows and not others, as once, few, many or a class when expanded.

TRBJ1-5	.	.	TRBV12-5	CASGKGAGENQPQHF	TGTGCTAGTGGGAAAGGGGCAGGGGAAAATCAGCCCCAGCATTTT
TRBJ1-1	.	.	TRBV25-1	CASWGAQAFF	TGTGCCAGCTGGGGGGCTCAAGCTTTCTTT
TRBJ2-3	TRBD2	.	TRBV7-2	CASSLSGLAGLSTDTQYF	TGTGCCAGCAGCTTAAGTGGGCTAGCGGGCCTCAGCACAGATACGCAGTATTTT
TRBJ1-2	.	.	TRBV18	CASSPDGIYGYTF	TGTGCCAGCTCACCAGACGGTATCTATGGCTACACCTTC
TRBJ2-3	TRBD2	.	TRBV10-3	CATASGPTDTQYF	TGTGCCACTGCTAGCGGACCCACAGATACGCAGTATTTT
TRBJ2-7	.	.	TRBV6-6	CASKGWAARSYEQYF	TGTGCCAGCAAGGGGTGGGCAGCTCGATCCTACGAGCAGTACTTC
TRBJ2-7	.	.	TRBV10-1	CASSRNRYEQYF	TGCGCCAGCAGTAGGAACCGGTACGAGCAGTACTTC
TRBJ2-1	.	.	TRBV5-1	CASSLSGENEQFF	TGCGCCAGCAGCCTGTCAGGGGAAAATGAGCAGTTCTTC
TRBJ2-7	.	.	TRBV14	CASSQDFGRPYF	TGTGCCAGCAGCCAAGATTTCGGGCGCCCGTACTTC
TRBJ2-3	.	.	TRBV5-1	CASSTGSSTDTQYF	TGCGCCAGCAGCACGGGGTCATCCACAGATACGCAGTATTTT
TRBJ2-3	TRBD2	once	TRBV7-3	CASSVAPLAGSTDTQYF	TGTGCCAGCAGCGTGGCCCCTTTAGCGGGAAGCACAGATACGCAGTATTTT
TRBJ2-5	.	.	TRBV5-1	CASSPDGPRETQYF	TGCGCCAGCAGCCCGGACGGCCCGAGGGAGACCCAGTACTTC
TRBJ2-2	TRBD2	.	TRBV11-3	CASSSPFASGGFVTGELFF	TGTGCCAGCAGCTCCCCTTTCGCTAGCGGGGGGTTTGTCACCGGGGAGCTGTTTTTT
TRBJ2-7	.	once	TRBV7-9	CASSLTRGYYEQYF	TGTGCCAGCAGCTTGACGCGGGGCTACTACGAGCAGTACTTC